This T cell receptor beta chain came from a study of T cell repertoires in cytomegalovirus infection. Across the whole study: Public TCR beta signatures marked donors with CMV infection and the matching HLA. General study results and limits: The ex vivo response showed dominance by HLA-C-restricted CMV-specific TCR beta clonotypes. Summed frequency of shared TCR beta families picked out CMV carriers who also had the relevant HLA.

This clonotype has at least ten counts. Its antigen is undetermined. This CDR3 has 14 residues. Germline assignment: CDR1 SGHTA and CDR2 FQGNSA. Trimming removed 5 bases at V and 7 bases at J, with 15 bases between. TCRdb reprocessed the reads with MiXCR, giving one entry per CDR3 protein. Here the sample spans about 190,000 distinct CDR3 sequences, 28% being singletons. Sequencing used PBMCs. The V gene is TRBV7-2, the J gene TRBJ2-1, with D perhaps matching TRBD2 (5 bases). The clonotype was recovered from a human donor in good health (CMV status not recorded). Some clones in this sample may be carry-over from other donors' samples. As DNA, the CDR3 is TGTGCCAGCAGCCAAACGCTAGCAAAGAATGAGCAGTTCTTC. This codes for CASSQTLAKNEQFF.